Sequencing of this T cell receptor beta chain was carried out in a study of OX40 agonist ivuxolimab in advanced cancers. Study-level information: Partial responses were observed in three patients, of whom one had hepatocellular carcinoma and two had cutaneous melanoma.

The CDR3 totals 14 residues. With V trimmed by 4 bases and J by 5 bases, 6 bases remained unmatched. The germline V gene encodes CDR1 SGHVS and CDR2 FQNEAQ. Some clones are missing from TCRdb's copy, which holds only in-frame ones; the method was immunoSEQ multiplex PCR. There are around 41,000 clones in the sample; roughly 90% occur only once, and approximately 0.51% lies in the top ten. This specimen consisted of CD4+ or CD8+ T cells sorted from blood, obtained in a trial of the OX40 agonist ivuxolimab. The receptor's source is an adult with an advanced solid tumor such as melanoma, head and neck, liver or kidney cancer. The chain carries TRBV7-8 and TRBJ2-5; 8 positions match TRBD1. DNA for the CDR3: TGTGCCAGCAGCTACTCAGGGGGCGGTGAGACCCAGTACTTC. Translation gives CASSYSGGGETQYF.